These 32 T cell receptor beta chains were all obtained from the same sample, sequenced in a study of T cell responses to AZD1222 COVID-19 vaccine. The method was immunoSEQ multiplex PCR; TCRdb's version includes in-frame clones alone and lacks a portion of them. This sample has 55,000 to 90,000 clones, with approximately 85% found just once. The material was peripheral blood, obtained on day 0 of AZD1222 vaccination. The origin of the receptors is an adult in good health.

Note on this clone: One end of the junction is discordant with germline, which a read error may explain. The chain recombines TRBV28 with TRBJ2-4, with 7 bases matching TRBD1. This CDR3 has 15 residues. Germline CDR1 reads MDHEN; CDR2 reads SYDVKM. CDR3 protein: CASTDLGTAQNIQYF. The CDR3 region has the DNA TGTGCCAGCACTGATCTCGGGACAGCCCAAAACATTCAGTACTTC.

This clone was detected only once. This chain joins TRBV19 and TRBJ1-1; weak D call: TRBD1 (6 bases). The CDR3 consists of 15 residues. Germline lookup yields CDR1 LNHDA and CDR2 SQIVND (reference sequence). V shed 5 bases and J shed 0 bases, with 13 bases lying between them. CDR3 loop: CASSFRDNVNTEAFF. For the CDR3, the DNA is TGTGCCAGTAGTTTCCGGGACAACGTGAACACTGAAGCTTTCTTT. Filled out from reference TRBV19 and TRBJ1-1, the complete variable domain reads DGGITQSPKYLFRKEGQNVTLSCEQNLNHDAMYWYRQDPGQGLRLIYYSQIVNDFQKGDIAEGYSVSREKKESFPLTVTSAQKNPTAFYLCASSFRDNVNTEAFFGQGTRLTVV.

CDR3 sequence reads: CAISESRGQGQSSSGNTIYF. The CDR3 DNA reads as TGTGCCATCAGTGAGTCGCGGGGACAGGGCCAATCGAGCTCTGGAAACACCATATATTTT. The J gene is TRBJ1-3, the V gene TRBV10-3; 9 positions agree with TRBD1. Looked up from germline, CDR1 is ENHRY and CDR2 is SYGVKD. Trimming at V came to 0 bases and at J to 0 bases, leaving 12 bases not matched to a gene. The CDR3 covers 20 residues.

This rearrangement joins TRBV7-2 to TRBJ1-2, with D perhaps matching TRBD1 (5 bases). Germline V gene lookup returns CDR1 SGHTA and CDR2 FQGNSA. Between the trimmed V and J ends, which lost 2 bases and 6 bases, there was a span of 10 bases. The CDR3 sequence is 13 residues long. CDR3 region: CASSLWGSDGYTF. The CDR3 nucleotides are TGTGCCAGCAGCTTATGGGGGAGTGATGGCTACACCTTC.

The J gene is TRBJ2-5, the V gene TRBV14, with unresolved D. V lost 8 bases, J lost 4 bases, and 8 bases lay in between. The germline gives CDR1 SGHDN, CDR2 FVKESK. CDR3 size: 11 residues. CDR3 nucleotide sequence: TGTGCCAGCTCTGCCCGAGAGACCCAGTACTTC. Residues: CASSARETQYF.

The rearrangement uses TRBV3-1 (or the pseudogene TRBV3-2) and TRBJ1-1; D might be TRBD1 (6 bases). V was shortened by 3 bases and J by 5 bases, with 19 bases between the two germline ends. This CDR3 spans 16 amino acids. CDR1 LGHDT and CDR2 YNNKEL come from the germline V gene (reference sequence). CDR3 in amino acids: CASSHLAGGGGTEAFF. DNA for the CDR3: TGTGCCAGCAGCCACTTAGCCGGTGGAGGGGGAACTGAAGCTTTCTTT.

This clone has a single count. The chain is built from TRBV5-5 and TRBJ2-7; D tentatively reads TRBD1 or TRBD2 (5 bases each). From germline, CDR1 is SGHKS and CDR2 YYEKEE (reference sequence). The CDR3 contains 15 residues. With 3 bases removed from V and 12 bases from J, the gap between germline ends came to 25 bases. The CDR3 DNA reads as TGTGCCAGCAGCTGGGGGAACCTAACCGGGCCTAGCAGGTACTTC. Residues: CASSWGNLTGPSRYF.

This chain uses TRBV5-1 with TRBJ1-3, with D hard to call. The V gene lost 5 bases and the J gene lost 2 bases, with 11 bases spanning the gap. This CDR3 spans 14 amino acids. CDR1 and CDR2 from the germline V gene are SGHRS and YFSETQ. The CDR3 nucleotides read TGCGCCAGCAGTCCCTATGAGGCTGGAAACACCATATATTTT. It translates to CASSPYEAGNTIYF. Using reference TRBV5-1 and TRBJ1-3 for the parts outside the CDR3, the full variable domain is KAGVTQTPRYLIKTRGQQVTLSCSPISGHRSVSWYQQTPGQGLQFLFEYFSETQRNKGNFPGRFSGRQFSNSRSEMNVSTLELGDSALYLCASSPYEAGNTIYFGEGSWLTVV.

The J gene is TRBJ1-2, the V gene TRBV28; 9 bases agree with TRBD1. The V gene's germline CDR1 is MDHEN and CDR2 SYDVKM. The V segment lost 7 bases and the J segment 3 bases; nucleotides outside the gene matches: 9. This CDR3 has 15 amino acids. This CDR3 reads CASTSGDRVDYGYTF. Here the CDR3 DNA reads TGTGCCAGCACCTCGGGGGACAGGGTGGACTATGGCTACACCTTC.

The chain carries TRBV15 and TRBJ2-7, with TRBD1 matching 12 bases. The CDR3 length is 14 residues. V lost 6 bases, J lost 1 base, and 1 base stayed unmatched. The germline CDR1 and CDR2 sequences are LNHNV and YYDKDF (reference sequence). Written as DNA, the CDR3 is TGTGCCACCAGGGGACAGGGGGCATCCTACGAGCAGTACTTC. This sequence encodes CATRGQGASYEQYF. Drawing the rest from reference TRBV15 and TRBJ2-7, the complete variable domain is DAMVIQNPRYQVTQFGKPVTLSCSQTLNHNVMYWYQQKSSQAPKLLFHYYDKDFNNEADTPDNFQSRRPNTSFCFLDIRSPGLGDTAMYLCATRGQGASYEQYFGPGTRLTVT.

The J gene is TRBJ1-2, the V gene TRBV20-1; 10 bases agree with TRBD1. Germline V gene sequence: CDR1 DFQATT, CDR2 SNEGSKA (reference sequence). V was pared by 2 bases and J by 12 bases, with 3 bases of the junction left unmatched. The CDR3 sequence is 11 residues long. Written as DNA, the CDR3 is TGCAGTGCTAGATATGGGACAGGGGACACCTTC. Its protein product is CSARYGTGDTF.

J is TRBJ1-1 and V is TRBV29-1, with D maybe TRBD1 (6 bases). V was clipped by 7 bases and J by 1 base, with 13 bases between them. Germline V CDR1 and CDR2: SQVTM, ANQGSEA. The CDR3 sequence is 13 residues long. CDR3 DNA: TGCAGCGACATAAGGGGGGGGAACACTGAAGCTTTCTTT. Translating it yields CSDIRGGNTEAFF.

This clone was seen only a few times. CDR3: CASSLRTGGPTGELFF. CDR3 nucleotide sequence: TGCGCCAGCAGCCTACGGACAGGGGGCCCCACCGGGGAGCTGTTTTTT. The rearrangement joins TRBV4-1 to TRBJ2-2, with TRBD1 matching 11 bases. The CDR3 is made up of 16 amino acids. V lost 4 bases and J lost 4; bases outside the gene matches: 5. Germline V gene lookup returns CDR1 MGHRA and CDR2 YSYEKL.

The CDR3 DNA is TGTGCCAGCAGTGCTCCGGGGACAGTGGGAAAGCCCCAGCATTTT. Its protein is CASSAPGTVGKPQHF. V and J are TRBV6-2 or TRBV6-3 and TRBJ1-5; 7 bases are shared with TRBD1. CDR3 length: 15 amino acids. The germline V gene encodes CDR1 MNHEY and CDR2 SVGEGT. V lost 5 bases and J lost 8; bases outside the gene matches: 12.

The CDR3 DNA sequence: TGTGCCAGCAGTGACAGGGCGGACACTGAAGCTTTCTTT. Translation: CASSDRADTEAFF. The J gene is TRBJ1-1, the V gene TRBV6-1, with TRBD1 as a possible D gene (5 bases). CDR1 is MNHNS, CDR2 SASEGT, per germline. V lost 3 bases and J lost 3, with 8 bases in between. CDR3 length equals 13 residues.

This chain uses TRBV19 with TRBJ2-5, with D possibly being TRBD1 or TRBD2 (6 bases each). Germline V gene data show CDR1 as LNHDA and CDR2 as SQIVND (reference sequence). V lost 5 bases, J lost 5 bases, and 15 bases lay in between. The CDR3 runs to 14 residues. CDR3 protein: CASSQPGEVETQYF. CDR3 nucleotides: TGTGCCAGTAGTCAGCCAGGGGAGGTCGAGACCCAGTACTTC.

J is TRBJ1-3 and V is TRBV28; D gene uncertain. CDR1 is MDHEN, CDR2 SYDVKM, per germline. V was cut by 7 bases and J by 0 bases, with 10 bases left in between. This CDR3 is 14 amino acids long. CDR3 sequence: CASIKSGSGNTIYF. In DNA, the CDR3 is TGTGCCAGCATCAAATCAGGCTCTGGAAACACCATATATTTT.

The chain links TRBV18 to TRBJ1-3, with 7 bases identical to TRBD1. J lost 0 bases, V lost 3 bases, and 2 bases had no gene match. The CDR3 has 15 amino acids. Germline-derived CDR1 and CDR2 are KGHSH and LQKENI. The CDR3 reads CASSPDRSSGNTIYF. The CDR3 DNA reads TGTGCCAGCTCACCGGACAGGAGCTCTGGAAACACCATATATTTT.

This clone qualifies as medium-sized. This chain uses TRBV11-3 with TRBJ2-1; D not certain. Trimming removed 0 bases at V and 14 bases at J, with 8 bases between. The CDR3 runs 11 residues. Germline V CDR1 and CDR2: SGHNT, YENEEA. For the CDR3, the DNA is TGTGCCAGCAGCTTAGATTTGGGGAAGTTCTTC. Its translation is CASSLDLGKFF. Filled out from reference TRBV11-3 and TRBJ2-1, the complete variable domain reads EAGVVQSPRYKIIEKKQPVAFWCNPISGHNTLYWYLQNLGQGPELLIRYENEEAVDDSQLPKDRFSAERLKGVDSTLKIQPAELGDSAVYLCASSLDLGKFFGPGTRLTVL.

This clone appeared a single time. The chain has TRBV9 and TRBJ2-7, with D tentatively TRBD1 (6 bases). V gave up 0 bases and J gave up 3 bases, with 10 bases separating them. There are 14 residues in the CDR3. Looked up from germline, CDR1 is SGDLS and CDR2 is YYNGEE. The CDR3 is CASSVADRYYEQYF. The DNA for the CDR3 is TGTGCCAGCAGCGTAGCGGACAGATACTACGAGCAGTACTTC.

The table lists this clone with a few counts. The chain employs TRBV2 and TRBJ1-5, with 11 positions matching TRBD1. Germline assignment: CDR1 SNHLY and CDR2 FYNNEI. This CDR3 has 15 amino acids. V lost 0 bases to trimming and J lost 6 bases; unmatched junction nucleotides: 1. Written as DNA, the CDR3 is TGTGCCAGCAGTGAAGCGGGGACAGGGGGTCAGCCCCAGCATTTT. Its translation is CASSEAGTGGQPQHF.

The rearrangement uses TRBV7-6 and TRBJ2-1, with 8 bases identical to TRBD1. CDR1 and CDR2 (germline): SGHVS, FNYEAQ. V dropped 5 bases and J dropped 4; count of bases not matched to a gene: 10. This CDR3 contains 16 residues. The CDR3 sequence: CASSPGGTGVYNEQFF. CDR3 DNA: TGTGCCAGCAGCCCAGGAGGGACAGGAGTATACAATGAGCAGTTCTTC.

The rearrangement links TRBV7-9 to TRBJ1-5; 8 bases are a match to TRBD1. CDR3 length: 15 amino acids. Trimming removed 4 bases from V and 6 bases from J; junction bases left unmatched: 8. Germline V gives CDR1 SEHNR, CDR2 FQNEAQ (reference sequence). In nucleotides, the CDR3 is TGTGCCAGCAGCTCCCGGACAGGGCAAGGTCAGCCCCAGCATTTT. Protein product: CASSSRTGQGQPQHF.

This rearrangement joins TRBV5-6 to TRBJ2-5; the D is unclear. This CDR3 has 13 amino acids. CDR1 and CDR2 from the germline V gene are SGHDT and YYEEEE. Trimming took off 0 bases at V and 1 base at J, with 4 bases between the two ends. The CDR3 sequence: CASSLGSQETQYF. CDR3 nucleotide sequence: TGTGCCAGCAGCTTGGGCAGCCAAGAGACCCAGTACTTC.

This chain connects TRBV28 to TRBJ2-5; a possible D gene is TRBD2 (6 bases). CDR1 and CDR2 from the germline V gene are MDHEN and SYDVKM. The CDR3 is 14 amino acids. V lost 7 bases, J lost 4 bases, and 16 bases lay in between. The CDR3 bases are TGTGCCAGCACCACCAGGAGAGCGGGAGAGACCCAGTACTTC. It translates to CASTTRRAGETQYF.

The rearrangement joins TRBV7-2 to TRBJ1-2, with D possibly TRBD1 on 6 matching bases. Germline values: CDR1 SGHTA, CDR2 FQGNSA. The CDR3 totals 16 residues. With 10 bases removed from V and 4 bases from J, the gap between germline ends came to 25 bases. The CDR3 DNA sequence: TGTGCCACGCCGTCTGAGCGGGGGCTTGACGGCTATGGCTACACCTTC. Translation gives CATPSERGLDGYGYTF. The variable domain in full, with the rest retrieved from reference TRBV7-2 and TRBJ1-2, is GAGVSQSPSNKVTEKGKDVELRCDPISGHTALYWYRQSLGQGLEFLIYFQGNSAPDKSGLPSDRFSAERTGGSVSTLTIQRTQQEDSAVYLCATPSERGLDGYGYTFGSGTRLTVV.

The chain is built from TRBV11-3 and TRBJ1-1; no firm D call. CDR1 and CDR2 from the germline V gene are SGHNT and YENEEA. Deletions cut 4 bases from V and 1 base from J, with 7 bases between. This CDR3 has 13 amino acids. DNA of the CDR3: TGTGCCAGCAGCTGGAACAGGAACACTGAAGCTTTCTTT. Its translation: CASSWNRNTEAFF.

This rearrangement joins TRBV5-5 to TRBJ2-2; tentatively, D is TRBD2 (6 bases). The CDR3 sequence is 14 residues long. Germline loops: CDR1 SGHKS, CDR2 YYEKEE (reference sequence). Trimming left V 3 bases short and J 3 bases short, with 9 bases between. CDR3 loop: CASSSGLHTGELFF. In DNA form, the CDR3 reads TGTGCCAGCAGCTCGGGACTCCACACCGGGGAGCTGTTTTTT.

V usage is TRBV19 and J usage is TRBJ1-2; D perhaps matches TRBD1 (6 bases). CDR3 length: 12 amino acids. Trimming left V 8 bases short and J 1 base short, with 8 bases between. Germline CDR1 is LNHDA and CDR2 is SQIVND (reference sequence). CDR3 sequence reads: CASGGSNYGYTF. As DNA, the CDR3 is TGTGCCAGTGGGGGCAGTAACTATGGCTACACCTTC.

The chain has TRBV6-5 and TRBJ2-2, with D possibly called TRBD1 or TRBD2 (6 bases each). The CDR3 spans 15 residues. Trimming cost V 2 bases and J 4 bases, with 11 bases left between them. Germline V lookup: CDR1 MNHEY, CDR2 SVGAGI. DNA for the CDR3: TGTGCCAGCAGTTACCGGGGGCGCAGCACCGGGGAGCTGTTTTTT. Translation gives CASSYRGRSTGELFF.

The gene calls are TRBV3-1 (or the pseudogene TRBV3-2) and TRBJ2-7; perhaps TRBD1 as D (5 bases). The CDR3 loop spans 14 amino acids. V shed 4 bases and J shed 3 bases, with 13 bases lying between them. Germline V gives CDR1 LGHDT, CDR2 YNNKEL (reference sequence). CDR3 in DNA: TGTGCCAGCAGCCTTTCGGACATGAACTACGAGCAGTACTTC. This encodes CASSLSDMNYEQYF.

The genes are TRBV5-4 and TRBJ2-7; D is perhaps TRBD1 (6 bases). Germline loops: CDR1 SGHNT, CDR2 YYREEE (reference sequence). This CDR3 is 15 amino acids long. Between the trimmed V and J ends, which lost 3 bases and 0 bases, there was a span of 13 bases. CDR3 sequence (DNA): TGTGCCAGCAGCTCGGACAGACGGAGCTCCTACGAGCAGTACTTC. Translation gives CASSSDRRSSYEQYF.